This passage covers 19 T cell receptor beta chains from one sample sequenced in a study of identical twins. TCRdb called the 5' RACE reads again in MiXCR, with one record for every CDR3 protein. The sample comprises about 250,000 distinct CDR3 sequences, approximately 6.8% of which are singletons, and about 5.6% rests with the top ten. These same data were also listed under a study on yellow fever vaccine responses in identical twins.

Sequencing input: CD8+ T cells sorted from blood. The receptors were sampled from a woman between 18 and 29 years old in good health.

As regards this clonotype: A much larger clone differs by one base, so this may be a read error. The chain joins TRBV7-9 to TRBJ2-1, with 10 bases lining up with TRBD2. This CDR3 region has 17 residues. Germline assignment: CDR1 SEHNR and CDR2 FQNEAQ (reference sequence). CDR3 in DNA: TGTGTCAGCAGCTTTGGGACTAGCGCTGCATCCTACAATGAGCAGTTCTTC. This encodes CVSSFGTSAASYNEQFF.

This clonotype was counted between two and nine times. V and J are TRBV19 and TRBJ1-1; perhaps TRBD1 as D (5 bases). Deletions cut 3 bases from V and 4 bases from J, with 9 bases between. The CDR3 is made up of 13 amino acids. In germline, CDR1 is LNHDA, CDR2 SQIVND (reference sequence). DNA for the CDR3: TGTGCCAGTAGTATGGTCGGGGGCACTGAAGCTTTCTTT. It specifies CASSMVGGTEAFF.

The CDR3 loop reads CASSYENSGANVLTF. CDR3 nucleotide sequence: TGTGCCAGCAGCTACGAGAATTCTGGGGCCAACGTCCTGACTTTC. The chain employs TRBV7-9 and TRBJ2-6; D ambiguous. The CDR3 runs to 15 residues. Germline CDR1 is SEHNR and CDR2 is FQNEAQ (reference sequence). V lost 4 bases and J lost 1, with 8 bases in between.

Many counts were recorded for this clonotype. Here the CDR3 DNA reads TGTGCCAGCAGTTCTACTAGCGGGGAGGCCCCTCGCGAGACCCAGTACTTC. Protein sequence: CASSSTSGEAPRETQYF. This chain connects TRBV12-3 or TRBV12-4 to TRBJ2-5; 10 bases line up with TRBD2. The CDR3 consists of 17 residues. The V segment lost 4 bases and the J segment 5 bases; nucleotides outside the gene matches: 13.

This clonotype was seen a few times. This chain connects TRBV12-3 or TRBV12-4 to TRBJ2-1, with a weak D call TRBD1 (6 bases). Trimming shortened V by 6 bases and J by 9 bases, and 18 bases separated the two germline ends. The CDR3 has 14 amino acids. The CDR3 loop reads CASRREGGVSEQFF. In nucleotides, the CDR3 is TGTGCCAGCAGAAGAGAAGGGGGAGTGAGTGAGCAGTTCTTC.

The sample holds many counts of this clonotype. The chain couples TRBV4-1 to TRBJ2-7; no reliable D call. V dropped 0 bases and J dropped 0 bases, with 12 bases sitting between them. CDR3 size: 16 residues. Germline assignment: CDR1 MGHRA and CDR2 YSYEKL. In nucleotides, the CDR3 is TGCGCCAGCAGCCAAGAAAGTCTACCGACCTCCTACGAGCAGTACTTC. The encoded protein is CASSQESLPTSYEQYF.

The chain links TRBV27 to TRBJ1-1, with D possibly matching TRBD1 (6 bases). V was cut by 0 bases and J by 5 bases, with 13 bases left in between. The CDR3 extends over 15 amino acids. Germline-derived CDR1 and CDR2 are MNHEY and SMNVEV (reference sequence). This chain's CDR3 is CASSLSGGVETEAFF. In nucleotides, the CDR3 is TGTGCCAGCAGTTTATCGGGGGGCGTGGAGACTGAAGCTTTCTTT.

The chain employs TRBV24-1 and TRBJ2-2; no clear D gene. The CDR3 is made up of 16 amino acids. Trimming stripped 1 base from V and 5 bases from J, with 13 bases between. CDR1 and CDR2 (germline): KGHDR, SFDVKD. The CDR3 bases are TGTGCCACCAGTGATTTTGCCGGGTTGGCGACCGGGGAGCTGTTTTTT. Its protein is CATSDFAGLATGELFF.

This clonotype came up many times. The V and J genes are TRBV7-2 and TRBJ1-1, with D unclear. The V gene's germline CDR1 is SGHTA and CDR2 FQGNSA. This CDR3 is built from 10 residues. The V end lost 5 bases, the J end lost 6 bases, and 4 bases lay between the germline ends. The CDR3 nucleotides are TGTGCCAGCAGCACCTCTGAAGCTTTCTTT. Its translation: CASSTSEAFF.

This clonotype was counted a few times. CDR3 DNA: TGTGCCAGCAGCTTAGTAGGGGTAGGGTACGAGCAGTACTTC. Translated: CASSLVGVGYEQYF. The chain couples TRBV11-2 to TRBJ2-7; tentative D call: TRBD1 (5 bases). The CDR3 has 14 amino acids. V lost 1 base and J 4 bases, leaving 11 bases between the germline ends. Looked up from germline, CDR1 is SGHAT and CDR2 is FQNNGV.

In this sample, this clonotype turned up once. This chain uses TRBV10-3 with TRBJ2-7; D remains ambiguous. The CDR3 consists of 15 residues. CDR1 and CDR2 from the germline V gene are ENHRY and SYGVKD. V was clipped by 0 bases and J by 3 bases, with 12 bases between them. CDR3 DNA: TGTGCCATCAGTGAGTCTGTACAGTGGCTCTACGAGCAGTACTTC. Amino acid sequence: CAISESVQWLYEQYF.

This chain links TRBV27 with TRBJ2-7; no firm D call. This CDR3 region has 12 residues. Deletions cut 4 bases from V and 2 bases from J, with 6 bases between. Germline V gene sequence: CDR1 MNHEY, CDR2 SMNVEV (reference sequence). CDR3 loop: CASSSPAYEQYF. The DNA for the CDR3 is TGTGCCAGCAGTTCCCCGGCCTACGAGCAGTACTTC.

This clonotype was observed a few times. The J gene is TRBJ2-1, the V gene TRBV28; 10 nucleotides match TRBD2. Losses at the gene ends were 6 bases for V and 8 bases for J; bases not matched to a gene: 7. Germline-derived CDR1 and CDR2 are MDHEN and SYDVKM. The CDR3 extends over 14 amino acids. The CDR3 reads CASRLASGSHEQFF. The DNA of the CDR3 is TGTGCCAGCAGATTGGCTAGCGGGAGCCATGAGCAGTTCTTC.

The chain has TRBV29-1 and TRBJ2-3, with TRBD1 as a possible D gene (5 bases). In germline, CDR1 is SQVTM, CDR2 ANQGSEA. The CDR3 length is 12 residues. V dropped 4 bases and J dropped 5 bases, with 10 bases sitting between them. The CDR3 bases are TGCAGCGTTGTGGGCCAGGGAGATACGCAGTATTTT. Translation: CSVVGQGDTQYF.

A few counts support this clonotype. The rearrangement joins TRBV5-5 to TRBJ1-1; TRBD1 aligns across 7 bases. The V segment lost 0 bases and the J segment 3 bases; nucleotides outside the gene matches: 2. The CDR3 is made up of 14 amino acids. The germline V gene has CDR1 SGHKS and CDR2 YYEKEE (reference sequence). CDR3 nucleotide sequence: TGTGCCAGCAGCTTGGGGGACAGCTACACTGAAGCTTTCTTT. Translated, it gives CASSLGDSYTEAFF. The full variable domain, rest sourced from reference TRBV5-5 and TRBJ1-1, is DAGVTQSPTHLIKTRGQQVTLRCSPISGHKSVSWYQQVLGQGPQFIFQYYEKEERGRGNFPDRFSARQFPNYSSELNVNALLLGDSALYLCASSLGDSYTEAFFGQGTRLTVV.

This clonotype occurred many times. This chain connects TRBV6-2 or TRBV6-3 to TRBJ1-6; D is unclear. Germline-derived CDR1 and CDR2 are MNHEY and SVGEGT. The CDR3 loop spans 14 amino acids. Trimming cost V 2 bases and J 13 bases, with 15 bases left between them. As DNA, the CDR3 is TGTGCCAGCAGTTACGACGCGACCTGGGTCCCCCTCCACTTT. Its translation is CASSYDATWVPLHF.

The chain uses TRBV9 and TRBJ2-2; no clear D. The CDR3 is made up of 15 amino acids. Germline V gives CDR1 SGDLS, CDR2 YYNGEE. V lost 0 bases and J 7 bases, leaving 13 bases between the germline ends. The CDR3 DNA follows: TGTGCCAGCAGCGTAGGATCGTTGGTAGTCGGGGAGCTGTTTTTT. This translates into CASSVGSLVVGELFF. Together with reference TRBV9 and TRBJ2-2, the CDR3 gives the full variable domain: DSGVTQTPKHLITATGQRVTLRCSPRSGDLSVYWYQQSLDQGLQFLIQYYNGEERAKGNILERFSAQQFPDLHSELNLSSLELGDSALYFCASSVGSLVVGELFFGEGSRLTVL.

There are a few counts of this clonotype. The chain carries TRBV7-9 and TRBJ2-1; D is unclear. This CDR3 is built from 14 residues. CDR1 is SEHNR, CDR2 FQNEAQ, per germline (reference sequence). Between the trimmed V and J ends, which lost 8 bases and 8 bases, there was a span of 19 bases. The CDR3 nucleotides read TGTGCCAGCCGGGCCCCCCGTGTGCTCGATGAGCAGTTCTTC. Translating it yields CASRAPRVLDEQFF.

This clonotype has at least ten counts. The J gene is TRBJ2-7, the V gene TRBV5-6; D gene uncertain. Germline-derived CDR1 and CDR2 are SGHDT and YYEEEE. The CDR3 loop spans 13 amino acids. Trimming took 0 bases from V and 3 from J, leaving 7 bases between them. This CDR3 is CASSLGSSYEQYV. CDR3 nucleotides: TGTGCCAGCAGCTTGGGATCCAGCTACGAGCAGTACGTC.